This is a list of T cell receptor beta chains from one sample in a study of blood T cell repertoires in COVID-19. Sequencing was performed with immunoSEQ multiplex PCR; in TCRdb, only in-frame clones are kept and a portion is missing. The sample lists 300,000 to 500,000 clones, 88% occurring once. Sequences were obtained from PBMCs or T cells enriched from blood (not recorded which). The receptors originated from a woman in her twenties or thirties with acute COVID-19. The CDR3 runs from the conserved cysteine through the conserved F or W. Each record gives: J gene, V gene, D gene, CDR3 length, CDR3 protein. The D gene is left open where the match is weak.

>TRBJ2-7|TRBV10-1|TRBD1|14
CASSGTGDFYEQYF
>TRBJ1-4|TRBV29-1|TRBD1|14
CSVRGQGINEKLFF
>TRBJ1-3|TRBV20-1|TRBD1|16
CSASSGGARNGNTIYF
>TRBJ1-2|TRBV18|TRBD1|14
CASSPYQAGGGYTF
>TRBJ1-5|TRBV18|TRBD1|15
CASSAGQGGDQPQHF
>TRBJ2-3|TRBV27|TRBD2|15
CASNIWGGPTDTQYF
>TRBJ1-2|TRBV9|-|15
CASSVAAAANYGYTF
>TRBJ1-6|TRBV9|-|17
CASSVGVGSSYNSPLHF
>TRBJ1-5|TRBV2|-|14
CASGGAGGNQPQHF
>TRBJ2-3|TRBV29-1|-|14
CSVEKGVSTDTQYF
>TRBJ1-3|TRBV6-2/TRBV6-3|-|15
CASSKDSLSGNTIYF
>TRBJ2-7|TRBV24-1|TRBD1|13
CATSSGGKREQYF
>TRBJ2-1|TRBV9|TRBD2|16
CASSPRGIFLSNEQFF
>TRBJ1-5|TRBV5-5|TRBD1|13
CASSSNWDSRGHF
>TRBJ1-2|TRBV14|TRBD1|14
CASSYGQGSYGYTF
>TRBJ1-2|TRBV4-2|TRBD1|14
CASDNRGTVDGYTF
>TRBJ1-1|TRBV7-9|TRBD1|14
CASSPTGYDTEAFF
>TRBJ2-2|TRBV7-9|-|17
CASSASLGQVNTGELFF
>TRBJ2-7|TRBV14|TRBD1|16
CASSRWTGELNFEQYF
>TRBJ1-2|TRBV27|TRBD1|15
CASSLWGTGLGGYTF
>TRBJ1-3|TRBV30|TRBD1|11
CAWRTGDTIYF
>TRBJ2-3|TRBV13|TRBD2|17
CASSLRGLAGEIDTQYF
>TRBJ2-1|TRBV5-4|TRBD2|17
CASSLGLAGGPWNEQFF
>TRBJ2-1|TRBV7-7|TRBD2|17
CASSLAPGTSGNNEQFF
>TRBJ2-2|TRBV5-1|TRBD2|16
CASTQTSGGITGELFF
>TRBJ2-1|TRBV7-7|TRBD2|13
CASSPGLVGEQFF